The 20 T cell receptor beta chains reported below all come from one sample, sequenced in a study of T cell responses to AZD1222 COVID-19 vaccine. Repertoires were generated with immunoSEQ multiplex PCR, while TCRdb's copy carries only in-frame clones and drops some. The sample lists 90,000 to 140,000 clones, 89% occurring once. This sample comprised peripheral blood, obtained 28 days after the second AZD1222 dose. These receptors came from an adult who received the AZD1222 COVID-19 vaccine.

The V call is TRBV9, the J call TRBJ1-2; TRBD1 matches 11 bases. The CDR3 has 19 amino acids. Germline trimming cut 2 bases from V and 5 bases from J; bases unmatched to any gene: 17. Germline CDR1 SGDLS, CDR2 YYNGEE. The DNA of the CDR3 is TGTGCCAGCAGCGTCAACTCAGACCGGGACAGGGGGGTCCGTTATGGCTACACCTTC. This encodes CASSVNSDRDRGVRYGYTF.

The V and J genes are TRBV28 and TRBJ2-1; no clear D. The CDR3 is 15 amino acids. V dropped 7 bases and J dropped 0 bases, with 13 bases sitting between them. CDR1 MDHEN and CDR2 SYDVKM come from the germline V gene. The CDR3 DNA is TGTGCCAGCACCGGACGGACCCACTCCTACAATGAGCAGTTCTTC. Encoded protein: CASTGRTHSYNEQFF.

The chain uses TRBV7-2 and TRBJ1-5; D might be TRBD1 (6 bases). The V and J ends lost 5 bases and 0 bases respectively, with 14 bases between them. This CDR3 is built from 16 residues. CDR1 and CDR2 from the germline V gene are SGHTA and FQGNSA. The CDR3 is CASSPQGTLSNQPQHF. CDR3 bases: TGTGCCAGCAGCCCACAGGGCACTCTTAGCAATCAGCCCCAGCATTTT. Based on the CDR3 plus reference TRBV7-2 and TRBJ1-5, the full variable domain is GAGVSQSPSNKVTEKGKDVELRCDPISGHTALYWYRQSLGQGLEFLIYFQGNSAPDKSGLPSDRFSAERTGGSVSTLTIQRTQQEDSAVYLCASSPQGTLSNQPQHFGDGTRLSIL.

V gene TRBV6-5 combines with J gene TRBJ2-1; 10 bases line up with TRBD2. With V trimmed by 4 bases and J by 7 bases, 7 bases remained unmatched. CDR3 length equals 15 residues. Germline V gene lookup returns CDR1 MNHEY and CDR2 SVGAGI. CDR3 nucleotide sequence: TGTGCCAGCAGTTCAGTAGCGGGAGGTGAGAATGAGCAGTTCTTC. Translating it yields CASSSVAGGENEQFF.

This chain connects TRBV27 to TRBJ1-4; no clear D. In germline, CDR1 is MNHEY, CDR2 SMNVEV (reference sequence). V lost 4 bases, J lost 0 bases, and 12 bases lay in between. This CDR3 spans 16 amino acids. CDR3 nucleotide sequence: TGTGCCAGCAGTTCCGCGGATGTTGCAACTAATGAAAAACTGTTTTTT. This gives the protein CASSSADVATNEKLFF.

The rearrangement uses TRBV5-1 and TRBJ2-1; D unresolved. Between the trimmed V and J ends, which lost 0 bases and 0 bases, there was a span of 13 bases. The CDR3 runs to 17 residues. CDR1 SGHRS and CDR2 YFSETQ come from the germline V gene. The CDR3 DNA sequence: TGCGCCAGCAGCTTGGACGACCGACCGAGCTCCTACAATGAGCAGTTCTTC. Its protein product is CASSLDDRPSSYNEQFF.

CDR3 sequence (DNA): TGTGCCAGCAGCCATTTGGGTTACAATGAGCAGTTCTTC. This encodes CASSHLGYNEQFF. The J gene is TRBJ2-1, the V gene TRBV28; D unresolved. Between the trimmed V and J ends, which lost 6 bases and 4 bases, there was a span of 10 bases. The CDR3 is 13 residues long. The germline V gene has CDR1 MDHEN and CDR2 SYDVKM.

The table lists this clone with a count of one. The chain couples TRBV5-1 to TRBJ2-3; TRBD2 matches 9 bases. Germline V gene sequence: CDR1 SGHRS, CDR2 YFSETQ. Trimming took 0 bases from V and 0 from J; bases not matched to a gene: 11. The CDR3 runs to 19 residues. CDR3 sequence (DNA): TGCGCCAGCAGCTTGGCCTCTAGTGGACTAGCGAGGAGCACAGATACGCAGTATTTT. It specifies CASSLASSGLARSTDTQYF. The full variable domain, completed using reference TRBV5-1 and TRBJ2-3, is KAGVTQTPRYLIKTRGQQVTLSCSPISGHRSVSWYQQTPGQGLQFLFEYFSETQRNKGNFPGRFSGRQFSNSRSEMNVSTLELGDSALYLCASSLASSGLARSTDTQYFGPGTRLTVL.

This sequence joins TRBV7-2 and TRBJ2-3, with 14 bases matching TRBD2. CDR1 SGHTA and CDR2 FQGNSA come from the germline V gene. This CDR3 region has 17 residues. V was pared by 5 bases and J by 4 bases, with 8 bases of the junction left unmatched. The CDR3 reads CASSMGLAGDGADTQYF. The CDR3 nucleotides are TGTGCCAGCAGCATGGGACTAGCGGGAGATGGGGCAGATACGCAGTATTTT.

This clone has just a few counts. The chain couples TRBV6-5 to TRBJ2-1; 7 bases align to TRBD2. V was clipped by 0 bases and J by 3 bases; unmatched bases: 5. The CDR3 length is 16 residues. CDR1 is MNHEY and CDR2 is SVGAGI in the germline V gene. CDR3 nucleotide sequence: TGTGCCAGCAGTTACTCCCTAGCGGCACACTACAATGAGCAGTTCTTC. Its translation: CASSYSLAAHYNEQFF.

The CDR3 coding sequence is TGTGCCATCAGCGCGACTAGCGAGGGCAATGAGCAGTTCTTC. Protein sequence: CAISATSEGNEQFF. The chain combines TRBV10-3 with TRBJ2-1; 8 nucleotides align to TRBD2. The junction had 7 bases not matched to a gene; V was cut back by 6 bases and J by 6 bases. Germline lookup yields CDR1 ENHRY and CDR2 SYGVKD. This CDR3 spans 14 amino acids.

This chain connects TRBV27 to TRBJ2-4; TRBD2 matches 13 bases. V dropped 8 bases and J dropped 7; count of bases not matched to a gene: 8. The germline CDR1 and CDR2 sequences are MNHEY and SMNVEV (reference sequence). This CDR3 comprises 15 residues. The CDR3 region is CASRTLAGGPNIQYF. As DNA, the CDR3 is TGTGCCAGCCGAACACTAGCGGGAGGGCCGAACATTCAGTACTTC.

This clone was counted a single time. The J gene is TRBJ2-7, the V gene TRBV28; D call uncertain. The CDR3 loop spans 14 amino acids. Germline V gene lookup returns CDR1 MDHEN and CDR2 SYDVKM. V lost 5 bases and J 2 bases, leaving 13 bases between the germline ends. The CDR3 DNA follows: TGTGCCAGCAGTCGAAGTGACGGAGCCTACGAGCAGTACTTC. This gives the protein CASSRSDGAYEQYF.

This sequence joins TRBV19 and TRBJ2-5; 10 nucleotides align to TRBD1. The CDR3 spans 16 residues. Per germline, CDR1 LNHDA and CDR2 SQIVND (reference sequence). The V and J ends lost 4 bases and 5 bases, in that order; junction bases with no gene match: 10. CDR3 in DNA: TGTGCCAGTAGTACCCCCGGGACAGGGGCCCGGGAGACCCAGTACTTC. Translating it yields CASSTPGTGARETQYF.

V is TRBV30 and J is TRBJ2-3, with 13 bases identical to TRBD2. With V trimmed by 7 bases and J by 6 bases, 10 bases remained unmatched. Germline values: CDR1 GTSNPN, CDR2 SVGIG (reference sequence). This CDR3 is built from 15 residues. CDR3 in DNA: TGTGCCTACTCCGGGACTAGCGGGGTGGGTGATACGCAGTATTTT. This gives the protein CAYSGTSGVGDTQYF.

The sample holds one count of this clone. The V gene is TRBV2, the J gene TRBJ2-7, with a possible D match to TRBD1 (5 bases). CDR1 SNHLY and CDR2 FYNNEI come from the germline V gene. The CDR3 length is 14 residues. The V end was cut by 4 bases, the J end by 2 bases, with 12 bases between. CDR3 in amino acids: CASSGTYPTYEQYF. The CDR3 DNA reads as TGTGCCAGCAGTGGGACATATCCAACCTACGAGCAGTACTTC. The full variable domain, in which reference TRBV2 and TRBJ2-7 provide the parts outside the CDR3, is EPEVTQTPSHQVTQMGQEVILRCVPISNHLYFYWYRQILGQKVEFLVSFYNNEISEKSEIFDDQFSVERPDGSNFTLKIRSTKLEDSAMYFCASSGTYPTYEQYFGPGTRLTVT.

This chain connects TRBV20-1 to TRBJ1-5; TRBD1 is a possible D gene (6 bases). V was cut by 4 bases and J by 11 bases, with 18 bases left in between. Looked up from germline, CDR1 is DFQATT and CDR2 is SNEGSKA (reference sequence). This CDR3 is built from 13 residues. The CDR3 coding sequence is TGCAGTGCTACTGATACAGGGAGTAAAGCCCAGCATTTT. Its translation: CSATDTGSKAQHF.

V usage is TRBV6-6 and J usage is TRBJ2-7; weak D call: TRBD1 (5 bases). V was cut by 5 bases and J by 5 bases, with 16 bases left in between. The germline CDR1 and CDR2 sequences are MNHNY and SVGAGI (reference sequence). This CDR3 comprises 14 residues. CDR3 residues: CASSPRQGKHEQYF. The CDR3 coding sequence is TGTGCCAGCAGTCCCCGGCAGGGTAAGCACGAGCAGTACTTC.

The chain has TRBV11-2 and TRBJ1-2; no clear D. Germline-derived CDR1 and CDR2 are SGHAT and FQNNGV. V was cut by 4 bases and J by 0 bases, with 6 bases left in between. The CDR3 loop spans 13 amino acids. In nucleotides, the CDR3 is TGTGCCAGCAGCTCCGGGGCTAACTATGGCTACACCTTC. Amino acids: CASSSGANYGYTF.

In DNA, the CDR3 is TGTGCCAGCATCCCCCCCGGGATCTATACCGGGGAGCTGTTTTTT. Its protein is CASIPPGIYTGELFF. V usage is TRBV6-1 and J usage is TRBJ2-2, with a possible D match to TRBD2 (5 bases). The germline V gene encodes CDR1 MNHNS and CDR2 SASEGT. V was shortened by 7 bases and J by 5 bases, with 17 bases between the two germline ends. This CDR3 has 15 amino acids.